Shown below are 2 T cell receptor beta chains from a single sample sequenced in a study of T cell changes during pregnancy in multiple sclerosis. Here immunoSEQ multiplex PCR was the method, and the copy in TCRdb shows in-frame clones only, minus some. This table holds about 44,000 clones, 92% found once. The sequencing here drew on CD4+ T cells from peripheral blood mononuclear cells, taken in the first trimester of pregnancy. Every receptor here comes from a female donor with multiple sclerosis, enrolled in a pregnancy study.

V usage is TRBV6-6 and J usage is TRBJ2-7; maybe TRBD1 (6 bases). The germline V gene has CDR1 MNHNY and CDR2 SVGAGI (reference sequence). The V gene lost 6 bases and the J gene lost 4 bases, with 22 bases spanning the gap. This CDR3 is built from 16 residues. CDR3 in amino acids: CASSTDLGQRSYEQYF. The CDR3 DNA follows: TGTGCCAGCAGCACGGATTTAGGACAGCGGAGTTACGAGCAGTACTTC.

The rearrangement joins TRBV5-1 to TRBJ2-2; 8 positions match TRBD2. The CDR3 totals 15 residues. Trimming at V came to 2 bases and at J to 6 bases, leaving 6 bases not matched to a gene. In germline, CDR1 is SGHRS, CDR2 YFSETQ. CDR3 sequence reads: CASSLAGASAGELFF. CDR3 bases: TGCGCCAGCAGCTTAGCGGGGGCTAGCGCCGGGGAGCTGTTTTTT.